This T cell receptor (beta chain) was sequenced for a study of identical twins. Germline V gives CDR1 SGHRS, CDR2 YFSETQ. The germline V and J ends were trimmed by 4 bases and 7 bases, with 12 bases remaining between them. This CDR3 contains 13 residues. Template switching added a universal primer site, and cDNA bore unique molecular identifiers. TCRdb fed the 5' RACE reads into MiXCR, producing one record per CDR3 protein. The table records 350,000 or so distinct CDR3 sequences, approximately 9.1% of them present only once. The clonotype comes from a woman aged 50 to 60 in good health. The chain joins TRBV5-1 to TRBJ2-1; D perhaps matches TRBD2 (6 bases). Sequenced input: naive T cells sorted from blood. CDR3 nucleotides: TGCGCCAGCAGCCCCGGACTAATTAATGAGCAGTTCTTC. Its protein is CASSPGLINEQFF.